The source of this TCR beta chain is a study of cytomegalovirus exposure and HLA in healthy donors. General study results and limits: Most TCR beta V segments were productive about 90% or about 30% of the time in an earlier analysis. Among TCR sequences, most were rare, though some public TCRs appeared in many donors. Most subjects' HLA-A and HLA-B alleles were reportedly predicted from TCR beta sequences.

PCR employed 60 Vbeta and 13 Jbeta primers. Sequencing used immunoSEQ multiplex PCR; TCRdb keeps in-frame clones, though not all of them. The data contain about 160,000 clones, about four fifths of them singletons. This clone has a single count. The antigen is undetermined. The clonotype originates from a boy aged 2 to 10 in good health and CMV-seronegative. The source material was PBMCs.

CDR3: CASSLLSAGSTDTQYF. The CDR3, as DNA: TGTGCCAGCAGTTTATTGTCAGCGGGATCCACAGATACGCAGTATTTT. This chain uses TRBV28 with TRBJ2-3, with TRBD2 matching 7 bases. The CDR3 spans 16 residues. CDR1 and CDR2 from the germline V gene are MDHEN and SYDVKM. The J segment lost 2 bases and the V segment lost 1 base, leaving 6 bases of the junction unmatched.